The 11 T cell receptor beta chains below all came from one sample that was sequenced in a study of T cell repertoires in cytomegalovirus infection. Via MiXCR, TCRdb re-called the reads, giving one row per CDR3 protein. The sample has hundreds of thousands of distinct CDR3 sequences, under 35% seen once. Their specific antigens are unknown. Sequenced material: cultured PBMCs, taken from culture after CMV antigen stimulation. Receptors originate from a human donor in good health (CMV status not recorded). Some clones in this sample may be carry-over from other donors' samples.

The CDR3 coding sequence is TGTGCCAGCAGCTTAGAAAGCAGGGGGAATGTGCATTTT. This gives the protein CASSLESRGNVHF. The chain combines TRBV7-2 with TRBJ1-5, with 7 bases aligning to TRBD1. This CDR3 region has 13 residues. The germline V gene has CDR1 SGHTA and CDR2 FQGNSA. The J segment lost 15 bases and the V segment lost 1 base, leaving 9 bases of the junction unmatched.

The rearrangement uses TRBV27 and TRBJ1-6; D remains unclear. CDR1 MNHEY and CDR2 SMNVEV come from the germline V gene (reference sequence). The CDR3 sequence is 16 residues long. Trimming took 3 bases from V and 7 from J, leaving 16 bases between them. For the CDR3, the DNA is TGTGCCAGCAGTTTCCTGACACCCTGGTGGAATTCACCCCTCCACTTT. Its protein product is CASSFLTPWWNSPLHF.

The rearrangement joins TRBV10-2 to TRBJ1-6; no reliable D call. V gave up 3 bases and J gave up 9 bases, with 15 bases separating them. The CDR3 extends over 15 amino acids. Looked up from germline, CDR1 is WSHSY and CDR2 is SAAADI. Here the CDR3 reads CASSERFDAGSPLHF. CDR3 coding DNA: TGCGCCAGCAGTGAACGCTTCGACGCCGGTTCACCCCTCCACTTT.

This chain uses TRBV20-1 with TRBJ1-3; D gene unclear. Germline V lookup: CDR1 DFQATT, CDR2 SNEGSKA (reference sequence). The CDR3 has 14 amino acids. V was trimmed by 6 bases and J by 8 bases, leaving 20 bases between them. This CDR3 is CSASPDQLGDTIYF. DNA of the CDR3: TGCAGTGCCAGCCCCGACCAGTTAGGAGACACCATATATTTT.

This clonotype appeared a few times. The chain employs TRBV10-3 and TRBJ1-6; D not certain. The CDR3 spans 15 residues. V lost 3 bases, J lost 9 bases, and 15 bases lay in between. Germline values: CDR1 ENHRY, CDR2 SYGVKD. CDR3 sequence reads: CAISDRGSDASPLHF. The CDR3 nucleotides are TGTGCCATCAGTGACCGGGGATCGGATGCTTCACCCCTCCACTTT.

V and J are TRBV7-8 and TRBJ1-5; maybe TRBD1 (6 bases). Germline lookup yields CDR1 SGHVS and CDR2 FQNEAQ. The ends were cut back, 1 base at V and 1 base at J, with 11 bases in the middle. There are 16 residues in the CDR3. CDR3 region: CASSLEGGRSNQPQHF. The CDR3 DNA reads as TGTGCCAGCAGCTTAGAGGGGGGCAGGAGCAATCAGCCCCAGCATTTT.

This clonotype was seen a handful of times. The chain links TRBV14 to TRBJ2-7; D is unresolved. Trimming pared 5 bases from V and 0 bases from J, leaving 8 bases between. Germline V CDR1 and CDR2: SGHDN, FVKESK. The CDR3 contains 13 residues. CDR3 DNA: TGTGCCAGCAGCGCTACCACCTCCTACGAGCAGTACTTC. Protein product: CASSATTSYEQYF.

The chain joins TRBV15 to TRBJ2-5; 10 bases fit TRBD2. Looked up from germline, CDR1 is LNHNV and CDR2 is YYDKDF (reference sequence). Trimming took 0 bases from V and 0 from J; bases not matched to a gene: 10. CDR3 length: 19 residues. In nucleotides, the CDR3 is TGTGCCACCAGCAGAGATCGGGCTAGCGGGAGTGCGTACCAAGAGACCCAGTACTTC. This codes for CATSRDRASGSAYQETQYF.

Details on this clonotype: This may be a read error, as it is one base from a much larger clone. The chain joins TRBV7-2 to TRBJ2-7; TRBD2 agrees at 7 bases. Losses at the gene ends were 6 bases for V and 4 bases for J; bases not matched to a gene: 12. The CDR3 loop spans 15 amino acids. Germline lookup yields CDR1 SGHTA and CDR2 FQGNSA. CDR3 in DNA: TGTACCAGCAGTCCTCGAGCGGGGAGGGTATACGAGCAGTACTTC. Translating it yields CTSSPRAGRVYEQYF. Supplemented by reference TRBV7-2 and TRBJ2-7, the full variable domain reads GAGVSQSPSNKVTEKGKDVELRCDPISGHTALYWYRQSLGQGLEFLIYFQGNSAPDKSGLPSDRFSAERTGGSVSTLTIQRTQQEDSAVYLCTSSPRAGRVYEQYFGPGTRLTVT.

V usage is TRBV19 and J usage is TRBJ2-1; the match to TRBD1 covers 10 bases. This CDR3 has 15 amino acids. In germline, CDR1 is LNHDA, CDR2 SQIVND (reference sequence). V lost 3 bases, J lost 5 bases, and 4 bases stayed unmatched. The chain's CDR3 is CASSMYGTGDNEQFF. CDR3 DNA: TGTGCCAGTAGTATGTATGGGACAGGGGACAATGAGCAGTTCTTC.

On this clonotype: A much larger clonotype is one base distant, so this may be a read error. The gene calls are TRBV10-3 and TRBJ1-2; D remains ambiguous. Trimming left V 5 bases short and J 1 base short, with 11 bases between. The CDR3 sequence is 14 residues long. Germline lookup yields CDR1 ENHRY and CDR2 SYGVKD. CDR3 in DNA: TGTGCCATCAGTAAGTTTCAGGTTAACTATGGCTACACCTTC. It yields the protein CAISKFQVNYGYTF.